Detailed here is one T cell receptor beta chain. Its specificity is not known. Germline loops: CDR1 SQVTM, CDR2 ANQGSEA. This CDR3 spans 14 amino acids. Between the trimmed V and J ends, which lost 0 bases and 5 bases, there was a span of 11 bases. TCRdb's table, derived via immunoSEQ multiplex PCR, lists solely in-frame clones and lacks some. Among 35,000 to 45,000 clones listed, roughly two thirds were seen once. These data come from a study of cytotoxic CD8 clonotypes in ibrutinib-treated CLL. The study's findings and limits: Clonality increased at ibrutinib response and stayed stable in sustained remission. At progression, however, it fell back toward baseline. Treatment saw public clonotypes, which were uncommon, either contract or stay stable.

Source: PBMCs, taken at disease progression, from a patient treated with ibrutinib. The source is a human donor with chronic lymphocytic leukemia. The chain recombines TRBV29-1 with TRBJ2-1, with D perhaps TRBD2 (5 bases). The CDR3 is CSVEDRGLNNEQFF. CDR3 sequence (DNA): TGCAGCGTTGAAGACCGGGGTCTTAACAATGAGCAGTTCTTC.